These 14 T cell receptor beta chains came from one sample sequenced in a study of identical twins. TCRdb re-analysed the 5' RACE reads in MiXCR, keeping a single row per CDR3 protein. The sample has fewer than 550,000 distinct CDR3 sequences, roughly 15% seen once. These data were also reused for a study on yellow fever vaccine responses in identical twins.

Sequenced sample: CD4+ T cells sorted from blood. These receptors originate from a young woman in good health.

The genes are TRBV20-1 and TRBJ2-7; 8 bases are shared with TRBD2. Germline values: CDR1 DFQATT, CDR2 SNEGSKA (reference sequence). The CDR3 runs to 17 residues. V dropped 8 bases and J dropped 0; count of bases not matched to a gene: 18. CDR3 in amino acids: CSPYPKPGTRTSYEQYF. The CDR3, as DNA: TGCAGTCCTTACCCGAAGCCCGGGACTAGGACCTCCTACGAGCAGTACTTC.

This clonotype was counted between two and nine times. CDR3 nucleotides: TGTGCCAGCAGAAGCCCTAAGGACAGGGAGAAAAGTGAGCAGTTCTTC. It is translated as CASRSPKDREKSEQFF. The chain has TRBV12-3 or TRBV12-4 and TRBJ2-1, with TRBD1 matching over 8 bases. With 6 bases clipped from V and 9 bases from J, the junction kept 16 bases outside the gene matches. The CDR3 has 16 residues.

This clonotype was observed a handful of times. The rearrangement uses TRBV4-1 and TRBJ2-4; D is uncertain. Germline lookup yields CDR1 MGHRA and CDR2 YSYEKL. Trimming pared 4 bases from V and 0 bases from J, leaving 16 bases between. The CDR3 extends over 17 amino acids. CDR3 bases: TGCGCCAGCAGCCTCCTTCCGGCCGCCCCAGCCAAAAACATTCAGTACTTC. Encoded protein: CASSLLPAAPAKNIQYF.

The rearrangement links TRBV11-2 to TRBJ2-4; D ambiguous. V gave up 1 base and J gave up 0 bases, with 10 bases separating them. The CDR3 extends over 16 amino acids. Germline V gene sequence: CDR1 SGHAT, CDR2 FQNNGV. CDR3 protein: CASSLVAQLAKNIQYF. The CDR3 nucleotides are TGTGCCAGCAGCTTAGTGGCCCAATTAGCCAAAAACATTCAGTACTTC.

This clonotype was picked up one time. The V and J genes are TRBV7-9 and TRBJ2-7; 9 bases are a match to TRBD1. The V and J ends lost 7 bases and 0 bases, in that order; junction bases with no gene match: 7. The germline gives CDR1 SEHNR, CDR2 FQNEAQ (reference sequence). CDR3 length equals 15 residues. CDR3 nucleotides: TGTGCCAGCACCAACACGGACAGGGGCTCCTACGAGCAGTACTTC. This gives the protein CASTNTDRGSYEQYF.

This clonotype was detected once. The rearrangement uses TRBV6-5 and TRBJ1-5; a weak D match, TRBD1 (5 bases). The CDR3 runs 14 residues. Trimming took off 4 bases at V and 9 bases at J, with 16 bases between the two ends. Germline loops: CDR1 MNHEY, CDR2 SVGAGI. The chain's CDR3 is CASSSGPGGRPQHF. DNA for the CDR3: TGTGCCAGCAGTTCCGGGCCCGGGGGTCGGCCCCAGCATTTT.

The CDR3 nucleotides are TGTGCCAGCAGCGCTAGGACTAGCGGTCTCCAAGAGACCCAGTACTTC. This encodes CASSARTSGLQETQYF. This chain connects TRBV7-2 to TRBJ2-5; 10 bases are shared with TRBD2. Germline V lookup: CDR1 SGHTA, CDR2 FQGNSA. The CDR3 is made up of 16 amino acids. Unmatched junction bases numbered 7, after V lost 5 bases and J lost 1 base.

This clonotype was seen only a few times. The CDR3 region is CSARPLYRSSYNEQFF. DNA for the CDR3: TGCAGTGCTAGACCCCTTTACAGGAGCTCCTACAATGAGCAGTTCTTC. V and J are TRBV20-1 and TRBJ2-1; tentative D call: TRBD1 (5 bases). Germline V CDR1 and CDR2: DFQATT, SNEGSKA (reference sequence). V shed 2 bases and J shed 0 bases, with 14 bases lying between them. This CDR3 is 16 amino acids long.

This chain connects TRBV10-1 to TRBJ2-3; either TRBD1 or TRBD2 may supply D (5 bases each). The CDR3 extends over 15 amino acids. V was trimmed by 0 bases and J by 2 bases, leaving 9 bases between them. In germline, CDR1 is WNHNN, CDR2 SYGVQD (reference sequence). The CDR3 loop reads CASSESPGPTDTQYF. In DNA, the CDR3 is TGCGCCAGCAGTGAGTCCCCGGGACCCACAGATACGCAGTATTTT.

This clonotype was counted between two and nine times. This chain links TRBV7-9 with TRBJ1-1; D gene unclear. With 6 bases removed from V and 2 bases from J, the gap between germline ends came to 16 bases. The CDR3 is 15 amino acids. Germline V gene sequence: CDR1 SEHNR, CDR2 FQNEAQ (reference sequence). CDR3 DNA: TGTGCCAGCAGGAAGGGCCCCTTTGAAAACACTGAAGCTTTCTTT. The encoded protein is CASRKGPFENTEAFF.

This clonotype showed up just a few times. This rearrangement joins TRBV6-5 to TRBJ1-1; D gene uncertain. CDR3 length: 11 residues. The germline V gene has CDR1 MNHEY and CDR2 SVGAGI. Trimming cost V 8 bases and J 6 bases, with 10 bases left between them. CDR3 amino acids: CASHGGSEAFF. CDR3 coding DNA: TGTGCCAGCCATGGAGGGTCTGAAGCTTTCTTT.

The chain recombines TRBV28 with TRBJ1-1; the D gene is possibly TRBD1 (6 bases). V shed 7 bases and J shed 1 base, with 19 bases lying between them. CDR3 length: 16 residues. The germline V gene encodes CDR1 MDHEN and CDR2 SYDVKM. The CDR3 reads CASTSGGAGTNTEAFF. In nucleotides, the CDR3 is TGTGCCAGCACCTCGGGGGGGGCTGGGACGAACACTGAAGCTTTCTTT.

This clonotype was counted a few times. The V and J genes are TRBV12-5 and TRBJ1-1, with D unclear. The CDR3 sequence is 15 residues long. Germline-derived CDR1 and CDR2 are LGHNT and FRNRAP. Trimming removed 3 bases from V and 1 base from J, with 12 bases in between. CDR3 sequence reads: CASGLYPPQNTEAFF. Here the CDR3 DNA reads TGTGCTAGTGGTTTATATCCGCCACAGAACACTGAAGCTTTCTTT.

V gene TRBV5-1 combines with J gene TRBJ1-4, with 10 bases aligning to TRBD1. The ends lost 4 bases at V and 8 bases at J; junction bases unmatched: 2. This CDR3 is built from 13 residues. Germline assignment: CDR1 SGHRS and CDR2 YFSETQ. CDR3 sequence (DNA): TGCGCCAGCAGCAGGGACAGGGGCGAAAAACTGTTTTTT. Encoded protein: CASSRDRGEKLFF.